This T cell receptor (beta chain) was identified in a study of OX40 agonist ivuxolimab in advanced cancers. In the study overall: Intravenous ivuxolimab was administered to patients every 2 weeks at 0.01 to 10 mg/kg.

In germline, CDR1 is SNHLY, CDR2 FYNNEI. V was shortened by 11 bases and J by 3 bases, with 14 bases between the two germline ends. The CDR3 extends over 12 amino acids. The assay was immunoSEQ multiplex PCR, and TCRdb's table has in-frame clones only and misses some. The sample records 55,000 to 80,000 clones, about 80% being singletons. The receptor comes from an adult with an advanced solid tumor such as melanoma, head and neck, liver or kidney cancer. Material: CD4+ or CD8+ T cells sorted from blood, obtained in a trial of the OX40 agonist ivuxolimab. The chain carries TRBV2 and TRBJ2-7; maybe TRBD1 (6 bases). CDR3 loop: CAAFAGDYEQYF. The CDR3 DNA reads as TGTGCCGCCTTTGCAGGGGACTACGAGCAGTACTTC.